These 14 T cell receptor beta chains were all obtained from the same sample, sequenced in a study of T cell clones after liver transplantation. Assay used: immunoSEQ multiplex PCR; TCRdb lists only in-frame clones, some missing. This sample carries about 74,000 clones, 80% of them seen once, and the ten largest clones take 0.55% to 0.75%. The sequencing here drew on CD4+ T cells from blood, taken before liver transplant. Receptors were obtained from a human donor who received a liver transplant.

This clone was counted only a few times. This chain uses TRBV2 with TRBJ2-2, with TRBD1 matching 7 bases. J lost 3 bases, V lost 6 bases, and 7 bases had no gene match. The length of the CDR3 is 15 residues. In germline, CDR1 is SNHLY, CDR2 FYNNEI. CDR3 in DNA: TGTGCCAGCAGCAGACAGGGAAGTGACACCGGGGAGCTGTTTTTT. Protein product: CASSRQGSDTGELFF.

This chain joins TRBV28 and TRBJ2-7; TRBD2 matches 7 bases. Unmatched junction bases numbered 16, after V lost 5 bases and J lost 0 bases. In germline, CDR1 is MDHEN, CDR2 SYDVKM. CDR3 length equals 18 residues. CDR3 region: CASSPMGGGPSTSYEQYF. Written as DNA, the CDR3 is TGTGCCAGCAGTCCCATGGGGGGGGGACCTAGTACCTCCTACGAGCAGTACTTC. Supplemented by reference TRBV28 and TRBJ2-7, the full variable domain reads DVKVTQSSRYLVKRTGEKVFLECVQDMDHENMFWYRQDPGLGLRLIYFSYDVKMKEKGDIPEGYSVSREKKERFSLILESASTNQTSMYLCASSPMGGGPSTSYEQYFGPGTRLTVT.

This clone was seen a few times. The chain combines TRBV2 with TRBJ2-5; D gene uncertain. The germline gives CDR1 SNHLY, CDR2 FYNNEI. Deletions cut 6 bases from V and 5 bases from J, with 16 bases between. The CDR3 loop spans 14 amino acids. The CDR3 region is CASRISHGSETQYF. CDR3 DNA sequence: TGTGCCAGCAGAATTAGTCACGGTTCGGAGACCCAGTACTTC.

The chain couples TRBV27 to TRBJ1-1; no firm D call. Germline CDR1 reads MNHEY; CDR2 reads SMNVEV (reference sequence). V lost 5 bases, J lost 5 bases, and 18 bases lay in between. There are 15 residues in the CDR3. CDR3 sequence: CASSPGLGRSTEAFF. The CDR3 coding sequence is TGTGCCAGCAGTCCTGGACTGGGAAGGAGTACTGAAGCTTTCTTT.

In this sample, this clone turned up once. The genes are TRBV30 and TRBJ2-3, with D possibly TRBD1 on 6 matching bases. The CDR3 is made up of 14 amino acids. Germline CDR1 is GTSNPN and CDR2 is SVGIG (reference sequence). With 3 bases removed from V and 6 bases from J, the gap between germline ends came to 16 bases. Written as DNA, the CDR3 is TGTGCCTGGAGCGCCGGTGGGGGCTTGGATACGCAGTATTTT. Protein product: CAWSAGGGLDTQYF.

The genes are TRBV5-1 and TRBJ2-1; the D gene is possibly TRBD2 (6 bases). The germline V gene has CDR1 SGHRS and CDR2 YFSETQ. V was shortened by 2 bases and J by 3 bases, with 12 bases between the two germline ends. This CDR3 spans 15 amino acids. For the CDR3, the DNA is TGCGCCAGCAGCTTTAGGATAGCGGACTACAATGAGCAGTTCTTC. It yields the protein CASSFRIADYNEQFF.

The chain links TRBV2 to TRBJ2-3; D may be TRBD2 (6 bases). V gave up 3 bases and J gave up 3 bases, with 13 bases separating them. CDR1 is SNHLY and CDR2 is FYNNEI in the germline V gene. The CDR3 spans 15 residues. CDR3 loop: CASSDQIAVTDTQYF. CDR3 sequence (DNA): TGTGCCAGCAGTGATCAGATAGCGGTGACAGATACGCAGTATTTT.

This chain connects TRBV7-9 to TRBJ1-2; tentatively, D is TRBD1 (5 bases). The CDR3 is made up of 14 amino acids. Germline loops: CDR1 SEHNR, CDR2 FQNEAQ (reference sequence). V lost 5 bases and J 0 bases, leaving 10 bases between the germline ends. This CDR3 reads CASSRDGANYGYTF. The CDR3 bases are TGTGCCAGCAGCCGGGACGGAGCTAACTATGGCTACACCTTC.

This rearrangement joins TRBV18 to TRBJ1-2; TRBD1 matches at 7 bases. CDR1 KGHSH and CDR2 LQKENI come from the germline V gene. V trimming: 3 bases; J trimming: 1 base; junction bases outside the gene matches: 14. The CDR3 runs 18 residues. The CDR3 sequence: CASSPTTLSGQLNYGYTF. The CDR3 nucleotides read TGTGCCAGCTCACCGACTACTCTGTCGGGACAGCTTAACTATGGCTACACCTTC.

This rearrangement joins TRBV5-1 to TRBJ2-2, with D possibly matching TRBD2 (5 bases). V gave up 5 bases and J gave up 3 bases, with 14 bases separating them. This CDR3 comprises 15 residues. Germline CDR1 SGHRS, CDR2 YFSETQ. CDR3 sequence (DNA): TGCGCCAGCAGAACGGGAAACCGGGACACCGGGGAGCTGTTTTTT. This sequence encodes CASRTGNRDTGELFF.

V and J are TRBV15 and TRBJ1-5, with D maybe TRBD1 (6 bases). The V gene lost 5 bases and the J gene lost 3 bases, with 23 bases spanning the gap. Germline CDR1 reads LNHNV; CDR2 reads YYDKDF (reference sequence). CDR3 length: 18 residues. The CDR3 DNA sequence: TGTGCCACCAGCTCTCGCGACAACCCGGACAGATACAATCAGCCCCAGCATTTT. Translating it yields CATSSRDNPDRYNQPQHF.

This clone has more than one count but fewer than ten. The chain joins TRBV27 to TRBJ1-2; D is perhaps TRBD1 (5 bases). Germline loops: CDR1 MNHEY, CDR2 SMNVEV (reference sequence). V lost 8 bases and J lost 8, with 15 bases in between. This CDR3 spans 12 amino acids. The CDR3 sequence is CASRPLQGGYTF. The CDR3 region has the DNA TGTGCCAGCCGCCCCTTGCAGGGAGGCTACACCTTC.

The rearrangement links TRBV5-1 to TRBJ2-6; no clear D. Germline V gene data show CDR1 as SGHRS and CDR2 as YFSETQ. The CDR3 sequence is 14 residues long. V was trimmed by 0 bases and J by 2 bases, leaving 3 bases between them. CDR3 in DNA: TGCGCCAGCAGCTTGGAAGCTGGGGCCAACGTCCTGACTTTC. As protein: CASSLEAGANVLTF.

The chain links TRBV19 to TRBJ1-4; D is perhaps TRBD1 (6 bases). Germline V gene sequence: CDR1 LNHDA, CDR2 SQIVND (reference sequence). V was trimmed by 2 bases and J by 13 bases, leaving 11 bases between them. The CDR3 extends over 12 amino acids. In DNA, the CDR3 is TGTGCCAGTAGTATACAGGGGTTCGGACTGTTTTTT. As protein: CASSIQGFGLFF.